Listed below are T cell receptor beta chains from one sample, sequenced in a study of blood T cell repertoires in COVID-19. Using immunoSEQ multiplex PCR, the repertoire was profiled, and TCRdb retains in-frame clones only, with some absent. The sample holds over 45,000 clones, approximately 86% seen once. What was sequenced was peripheral blood. Every receptor here comes from a man between 40 and 49 years old with COVID-19, enrolled during active disease. Each CDR3 is given with its conserved first and last residue. Fields, in order: V gene, J gene, D gene, clone size, CDR3 protein, CDR3 DNA. A D gene is named only where the DNA matches it firmly. A clone size is listed for some rows: how often the clone was seen (once, few, many), or a class if it is expanded.

>TRBV13|TRBJ1-1|-|-
CASSPTTEAFF
TGTGCCAGCAGCCCTACGACTGAAGCTTTCTTT
>TRBV28|TRBJ2-7|-|-
CASSSVGDTGYEQYF
TGTGCCAGCAGCTCCGTGGGGGACACGGGGTACGAGCAGTACTTC
>TRBV10-3|TRBJ2-1|TRBD2|-
CAISESVGRVPSGSAGYNEQFF
TGTGCCATCAGTGAGTCGGTTGGTAGGGTACCTAGCGGGAGTGCGGGCTACAATGAGCAGTTCTTC
>TRBV27|TRBJ1-2|-|-
CASSLGGLNYGYTF
TGTGCCAGCAGTTTAGGGGGCCTTAACTATGGCTACACCTTC
>TRBV5-4|TRBJ1-1|-|-
CASSQRDYTEAFF
TGTGCCAGCAGCCAGAGGGATTACACTGAAGCTTTCTTT
>TRBV11-2|TRBJ1-1|TRBD1|-
CASSPRQGMNTEAFF
TGTGCCAGCAGCCCGAGACAGGGCATGAACACTGAAGCTTTCTTT
>TRBV4-2|TRBJ2-7|-|-
CASSPDGLSYEQYF
TGTGCCAGCAGCCCAGACGGACTATCCTACGAGCAGTACTTC
>TRBV12-3/TRBV12-4|TRBJ1-1|-|-
CASSFGVATEAFF
TGTGCCAGCAGTTTTGGAGTGGCCACTGAAGCTTTCTTT
>TRBV27|TRBJ2-7|TRBD2|few
CASSFGPSGIYEQYF
TGTGCCAGCAGTTTTGGTCCTAGCGGGATCTACGAGCAGTACTTC
>TRBV7-9|TRBJ1-5|-|-
CASSRAGENQPQHF
TGTGCCAGCAGTCGAGCAGGGGAAAATCAGCCCCAGCATTTT
>TRBV5-1|TRBJ1-2|-|few
CASSLDGHPGSGYTF
TGCGCCAGCAGCTTGGATGGACACCCAGGTAGTGGCTACACCTTC
>TRBV28|TRBJ2-3|TRBD2|-
CASSRTSGGLADTQYF
TGTGCCAGCAGCCGGACTAGCGGGGGGTTAGCAGATACGCAGTATTTT
>TRBV3-1/TRBV3-2|TRBJ1-6|-|-
CASSHTGRGGVRGSPLHF
TGTGCCAGCAGCCATACCGGAAGGGGTGGGGTCCGCGGTTCACCCCTCCACTTT
>TRBV24-1|TRBJ1-5|TRBD1|-
CATSDQGTGFQPQHF
TGTGCCACCAGTGACCAAGGGACAGGGTTTCAGCCCCAGCATTTT
>TRBV9|TRBJ1-2|TRBD1|-
CASSVTDREENYGYTF
TGTGCCAGCAGCGTTACTGACAGGGAAGAAAACTATGGCTACACCTTC
>TRBV2|TRBJ2-7|TRBD2|-
CASSRWREGNSYEQYF
TGTGCCAGCAGTCGCTGGCGGGAGGGGAACTCCTACGAGCAGTACTTC
>TRBV29-1|TRBJ2-7|TRBD1|-
CSVDLTGEESEQYF
TGCAGCGTCGACTTGACAGGGGAAGAGAGCGAGCAGTACTTC
>TRBV13|TRBJ2-5|TRBD2|-
CASSPGTSGRGETQYF
TGTGCCAGCAGCCCGGGGACTAGCGGGAGGGGAGAGACCCAGTACTTC
>TRBV28|TRBJ1-6|-|-
CASSFNYSPLHF
TGTGCCAGCAGTTTTAATTATTCACCCCTCCACTTT
>TRBV18|TRBJ2-7|-|-
CASSPPEGGYEQYF
TGTGCCAGCTCACCACCGGAGGGAGGCTACGAGCAGTACTTC
>TRBV5-1|TRBJ1-2|-|once
CASSLAVGGYGYTF
TGCGCCAGCAGCTTGGCGGTCGGCGGCTATGGCTACACCTTC
>TRBV6-6|TRBJ1-2|TRBD1|-
CASFRGLYGYTF
TGTGCCAGTTTTAGGGGGCTGTATGGCTACACCTTC
>TRBV3-1/TRBV3-2|TRBJ2-1|TRBD2|once
CASSSSGVGGDEQFF
TGTGCCAGCAGCTCGAGCGGGGTAGGTGGGGATGAGCAGTTCTTC
>TRBV5-1|TRBJ1-1|TRBD1|-
CASSLGQGGEAFF
TGCGCCAGCAGCTTGGGACAGGGAGGTGAAGCTTTCTTT
>TRBV9|TRBJ1-4|-|-
CASSVWAVAPLRLFF
TGTGCCAGCAGCGTATGGGCAGTGGCCCCCTTGAGACTGTTTTTT
>TRBV7-9|TRBJ2-3|TRBD2|-
CASTDQAAGVWTDTQYF
TGTGCCAGCACCGACCAAGCGGCGGGAGTTTGGACAGATACGCAGTATTTT
>TRBV21-1|TRBJ2-7|-|once
CASPGTGGSYEQYF
TGTGCCAGCCCCGGGACAGGTGGCTCCTACGAGCAGTACTTC
>TRBV19|TRBJ2-3|-|once
CASMGAVTDTQYF
TGTGCCAGTATGGGCGCTGTCACAGATACGCAGTATTTT
>TRBV5-1|TRBJ1-4|-|-
CASSLAQPWEKLFF
TGCGCCAGCAGCTTAGCACAGCCTTGGGAAAAACTGTTTTTT
>TRBV19|TRBJ2-5|TRBD1|once
CASSILGRGREETQYF
TGTGCCAGTAGTATTCTCGGCAGGGGGAGAGAAGAGACCCAGTACTTC
>TRBV5-8|TRBJ2-2|TRBD2|-
CASSWEPGLATGELFF
TGTGCCAGCAGCTGGGAGCCGGGACTAGCGACCGGGGAGCTGTTTTTT
>TRBV2|TRBJ1-1|TRBD1|-
CASSVQGANTEAFF
TGTGCCAGCAGTGTCCAGGGGGCGAACACTGAAGCTTTCTTT
>TRBV4-2|TRBJ2-7|-|-
CASSQDSSGYYEQYF
TGTGCCAGCAGCCAAGATTCCAGCGGCTACTACGAGCAGTACTTC
>TRBV2|TRBJ1-2|TRBD1|-
CASSDRVGQAHGYTF
TGTGCCAGCAGTGACCGAGTCGGACAGGCCCATGGCTACACCTTC
>TRBV28|TRBJ2-5|-|-
CASSPLALQETQYF
TGTGCCAGCAGTCCTCTAGCGCTCCAAGAGACCCAGTACTTC
>TRBV19|TRBJ1-1|TRBD1|-
CASSDGTGVGDTEAFF
TGTGCCAGTAGTGACGGGACAGGGGTGGGGGACACTGAAGCTTTCTTT
>TRBV4-1|TRBJ2-3|TRBD2|-
CASSQVPSGITLFSTDTQYF
TGCGCCAGCAGCCAAGTTCCTAGCGGGATTACCCTATTTAGCACAGATACGCAGTATTTT
>TRBV10-3|TRBJ2-1|-|-
CAISEEVRGFVNEQFF
TGTGCCATCAGTGAAGAGGTTCGCGGCTTCGTCAATGAGCAGTTCTTC
>TRBV6-2/TRBV6-3|TRBJ1-1|-|-
CASSPDPRGHIRTEAFF
TGTGCCAGCAGTCCGGATCCTCGGGGACATATTCGCACTGAAGCTTTCTTT
>TRBV2|TRBJ2-7|-|-
CASSDGRAFEQYF
TGTGCCAGCAGTGATGGCAGGGCCTTTGAGCAGTACTTC
>TRBV19|TRBJ2-1|TRBD2|-
CASSITPRNSGPYNEQFF
TGTGCCAGTAGTATAACCCCACGAAATAGCGGGCCTTACAATGAGCAGTTCTTC
>TRBV12-5|TRBJ1-6|-|once
CASGFNGRGAGSPLHF
TGTGCTAGTGGTTTTAATGGGCGGGGGGCTGGTTCACCCCTCCACTTT
>TRBV15|TRBJ1-1|-|-
CATSDDRLYTEAFF
TGTGCCACCAGCGACGACAGGCTCTACACTGAAGCTTTCTTT
>TRBV28|TRBJ1-1|-|-
CASSLSNRNTEAFF
TGTGCCAGCAGTTTATCGAACAGGAACACTGAAGCTTTCTTT
>TRBV5-1|TRBJ2-1|TRBD2|-
CASSFAGLAGVYNEQFF
TGCGCCAGCAGCTTCGCGGGACTAGCGGGGGTATACAATGAGCAGTTCTTC
>TRBV25-1|TRBJ2-5|-|few
CASSEQGAKETQYF
TGTGCCAGCAGTGAGCAGGGCGCAAAAGAGACCCAGTACTTC
>TRBV18|TRBJ2-1|-|few
CASSPMGDEQFF
TGTGCCAGCTCACCCATGGGCGATGAGCAGTTCTTC
>TRBV2|TRBJ1-5|-|-
CASSVGAGQPQHF
TGTGCCAGCAGTGTGGGGGCTGGTCAGCCCCAGCATTTT
>TRBV27|TRBJ2-1|TRBD2|-
CASNNLVAGGRNEQFF
TGTGCCAGCAACAATTTGGTAGCGGGAGGACGGAATGAGCAGTTCTTC